These 14 T cell receptor beta chains share one sample of origin, sequenced in a study of human T cells and chemical hapten exposure (dated by TCRdb to 2020 to 2022). Reading the label with the study, this specimen's time point is: patch test 1, 2 weeks after DPC sensitization. This specimen's treatment or condition label, interpreted: therapeutic diphenylcyclopropenone sensitization with weekly scalp DPC. Receptors were amplified or captured by RACE. Sequencing was performed on a NextSeq 500. TCRdb cleaned the public reads at Q25 with fastp, built clones with MiXCR and kept in-frame beta chains. One record per CDR3 amino acid sequence lists the most common genes and DNA. A total of roughly 380,000 distinct CDR3 sequences appear in this sample, approximately 5.1% of them only once. Jointly, the top ten make up under 3% of the sample. The sample was whole blood, taken in connection with sensitization to the hapten diphenylcyclopropenone (DPC). The source is a woman aged 45-60 years with alopecia areata. Some clones in this sample may be carry-over from other donors' samples.

A note on this clonotype: Relative to the germline gene, one junction end is altered; a read error may explain this. This chain connects TRBV6-5 to TRBJ1-2, with D unresolved. Germline V gene lookup returns CDR1 MNHEY and CDR2 SVGAGI. This CDR3 contains 15 residues. CDR3 sequence (DNA): TGTGCCAGCATTTACATATTTGGCTGGGACTATGGCTACACCTTC. Protein: CASIYIFGWDYGYTF.

This clonotype was counted ten times or more. The rearrangement joins TRBV12-3 or TRBV12-4 to TRBJ1-2, with D uncertain. V was shortened by 2 bases and J by 5 bases, with 6 bases between the two germline ends. The CDR3 extends over 12 amino acids. CDR3 region: CASSLKGYGYTF. DNA of the CDR3: TGTGCCAGCAGTTTAAAGGGATATGGCTACACCTTC.

This clonotype has more than one count but fewer than ten. The genes are TRBV7-9 and TRBJ2-1, with D possibly being TRBD1 (6 bases). Germline assignment: CDR1 SEHNR and CDR2 FQNEAQ (reference sequence). The CDR3 totals 15 residues. V was pared by 1 base and J by 4 bases, with 11 bases between. CDR3 nucleotides: TGTGCCAGCAGCTTAGGAACAGGGTATTACAATGAGCAGTTCTTC. It yields the protein CASSLGTGYYNEQFF. The full variable domain, in which reference TRBV7-9 and TRBJ2-1 provide the parts outside the CDR3, is DTGVSQNPRHKITKRGQNVTFRCDPISEHNRLYWYRQTLGQGPEFLTYFQNEAQLEKSRLLSDRFSAERPKGSFSTLEIQRTEQGDSAMYLCASSLGTGYYNEQFFGPGTRLTVL.

This clonotype has ten or more counts. The chain links TRBV12-3 or TRBV12-4 to TRBJ1-5; the match to TRBD1 covers 7 bases. This CDR3 spans 15 amino acids. Losses at the gene ends were 1 base for V and 6 bases for J; bases not matched to a gene: 6. In nucleotides, the CDR3 is TGTGCCAGCAGTTTAGAAACAGGGGCGTTTCAGCCCCAGCATTTT. Its protein product is CASSLETGAFQPQHF.

A few counts support this clonotype. The V gene is TRBV12-3 or TRBV12-4, the J gene TRBJ1-1; unclear D gene. V was clipped by 6 bases and J by 3 bases, with 14 bases between them. The CDR3 spans 14 residues. Here the CDR3 reads CASSLVARDTEAFF. In DNA, the CDR3 is TGTGCCAGCAGCCTAGTAGCTCGGGACACTGAAGCTTTCTTT.

V is TRBV6-1 and J is TRBJ1-1; D remains ambiguous. The CDR3 sequence is 12 residues long. Germline CDR1 MNHNS, CDR2 SASEGT. The V end was cut by 9 bases, the J end by 0 bases, with 8 bases between. The CDR3 DNA is TGTGCCAGTATACTGATGAACACTGAAGCTTTCTTT. It yields the protein CASILMNTEAFF.

Only a few counts were recorded for this clonotype. The chain couples TRBV5-4 to TRBJ2-2, with a possible D match to TRBD1 (6 bases). Per the germline V gene, CDR1 is SGHNT and CDR2 is YYREEE (reference sequence). CDR3 length equals 16 residues. The V and J ends lost 3 bases and 0 bases respectively, with 12 bases between them. The CDR3, as DNA: TGTGCCAGCAGCTCCCCCGGGACAACGAACACCGGGGAGCTGTTTTTT. Protein: CASSSPGTTNTGELFF. The variable domain in full, completed from reference TRBV5-4 and TRBJ2-2, reads ETGVTQSPTHLIKTRGQQVTLRCSSQSGHNTVSWYQQALGQGPQFIFQYYREEENGRGNFPPRFSGLQFPNYSSELNVNALELDDSALYLCASSSPGTTNTGELFFGEGSRLTVL.

This clonotype was seen many times. Compared with germline, one end of the junction differs, possibly owing to a read error. V is TRBV7-9 and J is TRBJ2-5, with D maybe TRBD2 (5 bases). CDR3 size: 14 residues. Per germline, CDR1 SEHNR and CDR2 FQNEAQ (reference sequence). The CDR3 DNA reads as TGTGCCAGCAGCTTAGGATACCAGGAGGAGAACCAGTACTTC. It specifies CASSLGYQEENQYF.

This clonotype came up a few times. This rearrangement joins TRBV18 to TRBJ2-1, with D maybe TRBD1 (6 bases). The CDR3 spans 17 residues. Looked up from germline, CDR1 is KGHSH and CDR2 is LQKENI. The V and J ends lost 2 bases and 7 bases respectively, with 21 bases between them. For the CDR3, the DNA is TGTGCCAGCTCACCAGGGCGGACAGCACGCTATGTGAATGAGCAGTTCTTC. As protein: CASSPGRTARYVNEQFF.

There are many counts of this clonotype. The V and J genes are TRBV20-1 and TRBJ2-1; unclear D gene. Between the trimmed V and J ends, which lost 1 base and 6 bases, there was a span of 10 bases. This CDR3 has 13 residues. Looked up from germline, CDR1 is DFQATT and CDR2 is SNEGSKA (reference sequence). CDR3 in DNA: TGCAGTGCTAGAGTGGGATTTAGCAATGAGCAGTTCTTC. Protein: CSARVGFSNEQFF.

This sequence joins TRBV7-6 and TRBJ2-7; perhaps TRBD2 as D (5 bases). The CDR3 totals 15 residues. V lost 5 bases to trimming and J lost 3 bases, with 17 bases between them. Germline assignment: CDR1 SGHVS and CDR2 FNYEAQ. This CDR3 reads CASSKADAGSYEQYF. The DNA for the CDR3 is TGTGCCAGCAGCAAAGCCGACGCGGGTAGCTACGAGCAGTACTTC.

In this sample, this clonotype turned up many times. The chain is built from TRBV7-2 and TRBJ1-6; D is uncertain. The CDR3 runs to 14 residues. Germline V gene lookup returns CDR1 SGHTA and CDR2 FQGNSA. The ends were cut back, 5 bases at V and 12 bases at J, with 17 bases in the middle. The CDR3 DNA sequence: TGTGCCAGCAGCCCATCGACAAGGGCGAAACCCCTCCACTTT. Amino acids: CASSPSTRAKPLHF. Using reference TRBV7-2 and TRBJ1-6 for the parts outside the CDR3, the full variable domain is GAGVSQSPSNKVTEKGKDVELRCDPISGHTALYWYRQSLGQGLEFLIYFQGNSAPDKSGLPSDRFSAERTGGSVSTLTIQRTQQEDSAVYLCASSPSTRAKPLHFGNGTRLTVT.

This chain joins TRBV29-1 and TRBJ2-1; D unclear. V lost 0 bases, J lost 9 bases, and 6 bases lay in between. The CDR3 has 11 amino acids. From germline, CDR1 is SQVTM and CDR2 ANQGSEA. CDR3 region: CSVEDLGEQFF. Here the CDR3 DNA reads TGCAGCGTTGAAGATCTCGGTGAGCAGTTCTTC.

The V and J genes are TRBV7-9 and TRBJ1-1; a weak D match, TRBD1 (5 bases). The V gene lost 7 bases and the J gene lost 7 bases, with 16 bases spanning the gap. Germline values: CDR1 SEHNR, CDR2 FQNEAQ (reference sequence). The CDR3 runs 13 residues. Here the CDR3 reads CASNMGGSDEAFF. CDR3 bases: TGTGCCAGCAACATGGGGGGGTCGGATGAAGCTTTCTTT.